Listed below are T cell receptor beta chains from one sample, sequenced in a study of blood T cell repertoires in COVID-19. The data were produced by immunoSEQ multiplex PCR, yet TCRdb's version contains in-frame clones alone and is incomplete. The table lists hundreds of thousands of clones, roughly 87% of them singletons, with just under 3% in the top ten. Sequenced material: PBMCs or T cells enriched from blood (not recorded which). The receptors stem from a woman in her 30s who had recovered from COVID-19. CDR3s include the opening cysteine and the closing phenylalanine or tryptophan. Fields, in order: V gene, D gene, J gene, CDR3 protein, CDR3 DNA. A D gene is named only where the DNA matches it firmly.

TRBV5-5	.	TRBJ2-7	CASSLVGGSGDEQYF	TGTGCCAGCAGCTTGGTGGGGGGCAGCGGGGACGAGCAGTACTTC
TRBV3-1/TRBV3-2	.	TRBJ1-2	CASSQDLAAEPNYGYTF	TGTGCCAGCAGCCAAGATCTGGCAGCGGAACCTAACTATGGCTACACCTTC
TRBV7-9	.	TRBJ2-3	CASSGGSTDTQYF	TGTGCCAGCAGCGGAGGGAGCACAGATACGCAGTATTTT
TRBV6-1	.	TRBJ1-5	CASSERNNQPQHF	TGTGCCAGCAGTGAGCGGAACAATCAGCCCCAGCATTTT
TRBV27	.	TRBJ2-1	CASSLGRGALNEQFF	TGTGCCAGCAGTCTCGGGCGCGGGGCGCTCAATGAGCAGTTCTTC
TRBV19	TRBD1	TRBJ1-5	CASSTGGGGQPQHF	TGTGCCAGTAGTACAGGGGGAGGAGGTCAGCCCCAGCATTTT
TRBV9	.	TRBJ1-1	CASSVAGSDTEAFF	TGTGCCAGCAGCGTCGCGGGATCGGACACTGAAGCTTTCTTT
TRBV10-3	.	TRBJ2-5	CAIAISGTQETQYF	TGTGCCATCGCGATTAGCGGCACCCAAGAGACCCAGTACTTC
TRBV11-1	.	TRBJ1-1	CASSLRAASTEAFF	TGTGCCAGCAGCTTGCGGGCGGCCAGCACTGAAGCTTTCTTT
TRBV5-6	.	TRBJ2-2	CASSLGGPTGELFF	TGTGCCAGCAGCTTGGGTGGCCCCACCGGGGAGCTGTTTTTT
TRBV18	.	TRBJ1-5	CASSPGTRDNQPQHF	TGTGCCAGCTCACCGGGAACTCGGGACAATCAGCCCCAGCATTTT
TRBV28	TRBD1	TRBJ2-3	CASSTTPGQGLVDTQYF	TGTGCCAGCAGCACCACCCCGGGACAGGGTTTGGTAGATACGCAGTATTTT
TRBV5-1	.	TRBJ1-1	CASKRVGGNTEAFF	TGCGCCAGCAAACGGGTCGGGGGTAACACTGAAGCTTTCTTT
TRBV6-5	.	TRBJ1-4	CASSYGQLNEKLFF	TGTGCCAGCAGTTATGGACAGCTGAATGAAAAACTGTTTTTT
TRBV5-1	TRBD1	TRBJ1-2	CASSPGQGRGYTF	TGCGCCAGCAGCCCGGGACAGGGACGCGGCTACACCTTC
TRBV7-9	.	TRBJ2-1	CASPDRDSPNEQFF	TGTGCCAGCCCAGACCGGGACTCACCGAATGAGCAGTTCTTC
TRBV5-1	.	TRBJ2-1	CASSLARLSDNEQFF	TGCGCCAGCAGCTTGGCCAGACTAAGTGACAATGAGCAGTTCTTC
TRBV6-5	.	TRBJ1-1	CASSNLQGGTEAFF	TGTGCCAGCAGTAACCTACAGGGCGGCACTGAAGCTTTCTTT
TRBV29-1	TRBD1	TRBJ2-1	CSVERDRSYNEQFF	TGCAGCGTTGAACGGGACAGGTCCTACAATGAGCAGTTCTTC
TRBV5-1	TRBD1	TRBJ2-1	CASSLRQGNNEQFF	TGCGCCAGCAGCTTGAGACAGGGGAACAATGAGCAGTTCTTC
TRBV5-4	TRBD1	TRBJ1-1	CVGARGDRVTNTEAFF	TGTGTTGGGGCCCGCGGGGACAGGGTGACGAACACTGAAGCTTTCTTT
TRBV19	.	TRBJ2-2	CASSIGSRDTGELFF	TGTGCCAGTAGTATAGGTAGTCGCGACACCGGGGAGCTGTTTTTT
TRBV5-1	.	TRBJ2-3	CASSPGLTDTDTQYF	TGCGCCAGCAGCCCTGGACTAACGGACACAGATACGCAGTATTTT